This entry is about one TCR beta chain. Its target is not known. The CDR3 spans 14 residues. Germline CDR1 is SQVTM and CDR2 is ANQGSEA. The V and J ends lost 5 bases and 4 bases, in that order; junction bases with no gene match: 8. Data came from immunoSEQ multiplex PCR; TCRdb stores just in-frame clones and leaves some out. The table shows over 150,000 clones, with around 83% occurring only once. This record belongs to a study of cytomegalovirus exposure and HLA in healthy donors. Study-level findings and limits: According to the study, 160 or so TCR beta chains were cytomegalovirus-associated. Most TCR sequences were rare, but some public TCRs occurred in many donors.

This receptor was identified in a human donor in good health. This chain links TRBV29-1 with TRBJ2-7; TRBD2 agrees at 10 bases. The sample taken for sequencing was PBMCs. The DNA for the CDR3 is TGCAGCGTTCGGATTTCTAGCGGGGGTTACGAGCAGTACTTC. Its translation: CSVRISSGGYEQYF.